Presented here are 30 T cell receptor beta chains from one specimen sequenced in a study of blood T cell repertoires in COVID-19. Assay used: immunoSEQ multiplex PCR; TCRdb lists only in-frame clones, some missing. Of around 100,000 clones in the sample, roughly 88% were seen once. The sample taken for sequencing was peripheral blood. The receptor set was obtained from a man between 18 and 29 years old with COVID-19, enrolled during active disease.

V usage is TRBV19 and J usage is TRBJ2-2; a possible D gene is TRBD1 (5 bases). This CDR3 region has 15 residues. The germline CDR1 and CDR2 sequences are LNHDA and SQIVND (reference sequence). Trimming stripped 3 bases from V and 0 bases from J, with 8 bases between. DNA of the CDR3: TGTGCCAGTAGTATCGACAGATCGAACACCGGGGAGCTGTTTTTT. It specifies CASSIDRSNTGELFF. Full variable domain (outside the CDR3, taken from reference TRBV19 and TRBJ2-2): DGGITQSPKYLFRKEGQNVTLSCEQNLNHDAMYWYRQDPGQGLRLIYYSQIVNDFQKGDIAEGYSVSREKKESFPLTVTSAQKNPTAFYLCASSIDRSNTGELFFGEGSRLTVL.

The chain joins TRBV5-1 to TRBJ2-7; 10 bases agree with TRBD1. Germline V CDR1 and CDR2: SGHRS, YFSETQ. The CDR3 is made up of 14 amino acids. The ends lost 5 bases at V and 2 bases at J; junction bases unmatched: 4. CDR3 loop: CASRWDRGPYEQYF. The CDR3 DNA is TGCGCCAGCAGGTGGGACAGGGGCCCCTACGAGCAGTACTTC. The variable domain in full, with the rest retrieved from reference TRBV5-1 and TRBJ2-7, is KAGVTQTPRYLIKTRGQQVTLSCSPISGHRSVSWYQQTPGQGLQFLFEYFSETQRNKGNFPGRFSGRQFSNSRSEMNVSTLELGDSALYLCASRWDRGPYEQYFGPGTRLTVT.

The chain uses TRBV6-2 or TRBV6-3 and TRBJ2-7; D not resolved. The germline V and J ends were trimmed by 5 bases and 2 bases, with 7 bases remaining between them. Germline V gene lookup returns CDR1 MNHEY and CDR2 SVGEGT. This CDR3 is 12 amino acids long. The CDR3 sequence is CASSNGPYEQYF. CDR3 in DNA: TGTGCCAGCAGTAATGGGCCCTACGAGCAGTACTTC.

This chain connects TRBV19 to TRBJ1-1; D is perhaps TRBD1 (5 bases). The CDR3 is 14 residues long. CDR1 is LNHDA and CDR2 is SQIVND in the germline V gene (reference sequence). Between the trimmed V and J ends, which lost 1 base and 3 bases, there was a span of 9 bases. In DNA form, the CDR3 reads TGTGCCAGTAGTATAGCCGGAGGGGACACTGAAGCTTTCTTT. As protein: CASSIAGGDTEAFF.

The chain uses TRBV11-3 and TRBJ2-3, with D perhaps TRBD1 (5 bases). This CDR3 contains 14 residues. V shed 1 base and J shed 4 bases, with 9 bases lying between them. Per the germline V gene, CDR1 is SGHNT and CDR2 is YENEEA. The CDR3 sequence: CASSLAGFADTQYF. In nucleotides, the CDR3 is TGTGCCAGCAGCTTAGCAGGGTTCGCAGATACGCAGTATTTT.

The chain joins TRBV27 to TRBJ1-3, with D possibly being TRBD1 (6 bases). Trimming removed 4 bases at V and 2 bases at J, with 9 bases between. Looked up from germline, CDR1 is MNHEY and CDR2 is SMNVEV (reference sequence). The length of the CDR3 is 14 residues. The CDR3 region is CASSYTGTGNTIYF. CDR3 DNA: TGTGCCAGCAGTTATACAGGGACTGGAAACACCATATATTTT.

CDR3 nucleotides: TGTGCCAGCGGGACCTCAAACAGGGACGAGCAGTACTTC. Protein sequence: CASGTSNRDEQYF. The V and J genes are TRBV27 and TRBJ2-7, with D possibly matching TRBD1 (6 bases). Germline-derived CDR1 and CDR2 are MNHEY and SMNVEV (reference sequence). The CDR3 loop spans 13 amino acids. Trimming stripped 8 bases from V and 5 bases from J, with 16 bases between.

Written as DNA, the CDR3 is TGTGCCAGCAGTGAGGGCCCGAGGGAGTACTTC. Its translation: CASSEGPREYF. The gene calls are TRBV6-6 and TRBJ2-7, with D tentatively TRBD2 (5 bases). Germline CDR1 is MNHNY and CDR2 is SVGAGI (reference sequence). The CDR3 has 11 residues. The germline V and J ends were trimmed by 5 bases and 11 bases, with 13 bases remaining between them.

The genes are TRBV14 and TRBJ2-7; 7 positions match TRBD1. Looked up from germline, CDR1 is SGHDN and CDR2 is FVKESK. This CDR3 is 14 amino acids long. Trimming at V came to 4 bases and at J to 3 bases, leaving 6 bases not matched to a gene. CDR3 nucleotide sequence: TGTGCCAGCAGCCCTCCGGGACAGCGCTACGAGCAGTACTTC. This translates into CASSPPGQRYEQYF.

The chain couples TRBV7-2 to TRBJ2-1; 7 positions agree with TRBD2. CDR1 is SGHTA and CDR2 is FQGNSA in the germline V gene. CDR3 length equals 15 residues. V lost 2 bases, J lost 8 bases, and 9 bases stayed unmatched. CDR3 DNA sequence: TGTGCCAGCAGCTTACGGGCGGGAGTAGGCTATGAGCAGTTCTTC. Its protein is CASSLRAGVGYEQFF. Full variable domain (outside the CDR3, taken from reference TRBV7-2 and TRBJ2-1): GAGVSQSPSNKVTEKGKDVELRCDPISGHTALYWYRQSLGQGLEFLIYFQGNSAPDKSGLPSDRFSAERTGGSVSTLTIQRTQQEDSAVYLCASSLRAGVGYEQFFGPGTRLTVL.

The V call is TRBV3-1 (or the pseudogene TRBV3-2), the J call TRBJ2-7, with unresolved D. CDR1 and CDR2 from the germline V gene are LGHDT and YNNKEL (reference sequence). Trimming removed 2 bases at V and 2 bases at J, with 13 bases between. The CDR3 consists of 15 residues. The CDR3 nucleotides are TGTGCCAGCAGCCAAAATTTGGCAGTTCCCTACGAGCAGTACTTC. Translation gives CASSQNLAVPYEQYF.

J is TRBJ1-3 and V is TRBV23-1, with 9 bases matching TRBD1. TRBV23-1 is known as an ORF, though its function is uncertain. The CDR3 runs to 19 residues. V dropped 9 bases and J dropped 1; count of bases not matched to a gene: 19. CDR3 in DNA: TGCGCCAGTTCGTGTCTCGGGCCGGGACAGGGAGTTTCTGGAAACACCATATATTTT. Translated, it gives CASSCLGPGQGVSGNTIYF.

The chain has TRBV27 and TRBJ2-1, with a possible D match to TRBD2 (7 bases). There are 14 residues in the CDR3. The V end lost 3 bases, the J end lost 4 bases, and 10 bases lay between the germline ends. Germline lookup yields CDR1 MNHEY and CDR2 SMNVEV (reference sequence). The DNA for the CDR3 is TGTGCCAGCAGTTTGGGAGGGGGTTACAATGAGCAGTTCTTC. This sequence encodes CASSLGGGYNEQFF.

This chain connects TRBV27 to TRBJ2-1, with 12 bases matching TRBD2. CDR1 is MNHEY and CDR2 is SMNVEV in the germline V gene (reference sequence). This CDR3 contains 19 residues. Trimming removed 7 bases from V and 0 bases from J; junction bases left unmatched: 13. CDR3 protein: CASTPGGLAGPSSYNEQFF. The CDR3 nucleotides are TGTGCCAGCACCCCAGGAGGACTAGCGGGACCAAGCTCCTACAATGAGCAGTTCTTC.

This clone has just one count. The V call is TRBV29-1, the J call TRBJ2-3; no firm D call. Germline CDR1 SQVTM, CDR2 ANQGSEA. V was clipped by 8 bases and J by 0 bases, with 9 bases between them. This CDR3 is built from 12 residues. The CDR3, as DNA: TGCAGCTCCGAGCCGAGCACAGATACGCAGTATTTT. It translates to CSSEPSTDTQYF.

This chain uses TRBV11-3 with TRBJ2-1; 11 nucleotides agree with TRBD2. CDR3 length equals 17 residues. The trim removed 5 bases at V and 8 bases at J, leaving 14 bases unmatched. Looked up from germline, CDR1 is SGHNT and CDR2 is YENEEA. CDR3 in amino acids: CASSESVAGGPLDEQFF. The CDR3 DNA follows: TGTGCCAGCAGCGAAAGTGTAGCGGGAGGGCCTCTCGATGAGCAGTTCTTC. Based on the CDR3 plus reference TRBV11-3 and TRBJ2-1, the full variable domain is EAGVVQSPRYKIIEKKQPVAFWCNPISGHNTLYWYLQNLGQGPELLIRYENEEAVDDSQLPKDRFSAERLKGVDSTLKIQPAELGDSAVYLCASSESVAGGPLDEQFFGPGTRLTVL.

The rearrangement links TRBV9 to TRBJ1-6; 7 positions match TRBD1. Germline trimming cut 0 bases from V and 10 bases from J; bases unmatched to any gene: 4. This CDR3 comprises 14 residues. In germline, CDR1 is SGDLS, CDR2 YYNGEE. In DNA form, the CDR3 reads TGTGCCAGCAGCGTAGGACAGGGACCATCACCCCTCCACTTT. Amino acid sequence: CASSVGQGPSPLHF.

The genes are TRBV6-1 and TRBJ1-5, with 9 bases aligning to TRBD1. The CDR3 is 14 amino acids. Germline assignment: CDR1 MNHNS and CDR2 SASEGT. J gave up 6 bases and V 7 bases, and 7 bases lay outside the gene matches. Here the CDR3 reads CASTPGTGIQPQHF. The CDR3 DNA follows: TGTGCCAGCACCCCCGGGACAGGGATTCAGCCCCAGCATTTT.

The chain is built from TRBV9 and TRBJ2-1; D possibly corresponds to TRBD1 (5 bases). Germline V gene sequence: CDR1 SGDLS, CDR2 YYNGEE. CDR3 length: 14 amino acids. V was pared by 3 bases and J by 5 bases, with 12 bases between. CDR3 amino acids: CASSDRTNNNEQFF. CDR3 DNA: TGTGCCAGCAGCGACAGGACGAACAACAATGAGCAGTTCTTC. Complete variable domain (other parts from reference TRBV9 and TRBJ2-1): DSGVTQTPKHLITATGQRVTLRCSPRSGDLSVYWYQQSLDQGLQFLIQYYNGEERAKGNILERFSAQQFPDLHSELNLSSLELGDSALYFCASSDRTNNNEQFFGPGTRLTVL.

The chain joins TRBV6-2 or TRBV6-3 to TRBJ2-3, with TRBD2 matching over 10 bases. From germline, CDR1 is MNHEY and CDR2 SVGEGT. The CDR3 is made up of 17 amino acids. Trimming took 4 bases from V and 0 from J; bases not matched to a gene: 7. The CDR3 region is CASSSLKREGSTDTQYF. In DNA form, the CDR3 reads TGTGCCAGCAGTTCCCTCAAGCGGGAGGGAAGCACAGATACGCAGTATTTT.

The V and J genes are TRBV28 and TRBJ2-7; TRBD1 aligns across 7 bases. The length of the CDR3 is 17 residues. Per germline, CDR1 MDHEN and CDR2 SYDVKM. Trimming cost V 2 bases and J 1 base; bases outside gene matches: 11. The CDR3 DNA follows: TGTGCCAGCAGTTTAATCGGAGTCAGGGACAGTTCCTACGAGCAGTACTTC. Its protein is CASSLIGVRDSSYEQYF.

V gene TRBV9 combines with J gene TRBJ2-6; 12 positions match TRBD2. V lost 1 base and J lost 3; bases outside the gene matches: 8. The CDR3 spans 19 residues. CDR1 is SGDLS and CDR2 is YYNGEE in the germline V gene. CDR3 protein: CASSVPPSGRGGGANVLTF. CDR3 nucleotide sequence: TGTGCCAGCAGCGTACCTCCTAGCGGGAGGGGAGGTGGGGCCAACGTCCTGACTTTC. The full variable domain, completed using reference TRBV9 and TRBJ2-6, is DSGVTQTPKHLITATGQRVTLRCSPRSGDLSVYWYQQSLDQGLQFLIQYYNGEERAKGNILERFSAQQFPDLHSELNLSSLELGDSALYFCASSVPPSGRGGGANVLTFGAGSRLTVL.

The V gene is TRBV6-5, the J gene TRBJ1-1; tentatively, D is TRBD1 (6 bases). The V and J ends lost 5 bases and 7 bases respectively, with 11 bases between them. CDR1 and CDR2 (germline): MNHEY, SVGAGI. The CDR3 covers 12 residues. As DNA, the CDR3 is TGTGCCAGCAGTCGAGGGGGTGGTGAAGCTTTCTTT. It yields the protein CASSRGGGEAFF.

The genes are TRBV11-3 and TRBJ2-1; 7 bases are shared with TRBD2. CDR1 is SGHNT and CDR2 is YENEEA in the germline V gene. The length of the CDR3 is 20 residues. Unmatched junction bases numbered 15, after V lost 1 base and J lost 0 bases. CDR3 DNA: TGTGCCAGCAGCTTAGGGCTAGCGGAATCCCAAAGGGGCTCCTACAATGAGCAGTTCTTC. This gives the protein CASSLGLAESQRGSYNEQFF.

The chain recombines TRBV4-2 with TRBJ2-1; 10 nucleotides line up with TRBD2. Germline V CDR1 and CDR2: LGHNA, YNFKEQ. This CDR3 is 17 amino acids long. V dropped 1 base and J dropped 6; count of bases not matched to a gene: 9. CDR3 sequence reads: CASSQVLAGVVGNEQFF. The CDR3 bases are TGTGCCAGCAGCCAAGTGCTAGCGGGAGTAGTGGGCAATGAGCAGTTCTTC.

This chain links TRBV30 with TRBJ1-6; D possibly corresponds to TRBD1 (6 bases). The CDR3 has 16 amino acids. V was pared by 3 bases and J by 0 bases, with 12 bases between. Germline CDR1 and CDR2: GTSNPN and SVGIG (reference sequence). CDR3: CAWRRGGSSYNSPLHF. CDR3 DNA sequence: TGTGCCTGGAGGAGGGGGGGAAGCTCCTATAATTCACCCCTCCACTTT. Complete variable domain (other parts from reference TRBV30 and TRBJ1-6): SQTIHQWPATLVQPVGSPLSLECTVEGTSNPNLYWYRQAAGRGLQLLFYSVGIGQISSEVPQNLSASRPQDRQFILSSKKLLLSDSGFYLCAWRRGGSSYNSPLHFGNGTRLTVT.

This clone was picked up one time. CDR3 sequence (DNA): TGCGCCAGCAGTAATAGCGGGAGAGGGACAGATACGCAGTATTTT. Its translation: CASSNSGRGTDTQYF. V usage is TRBV10-2 and J usage is TRBJ2-3; the match to TRBD2 covers 9 bases. Germline trimming cut 5 bases from V and 3 bases from J; bases unmatched to any gene: 6. Germline V gene data show CDR1 as WSHSY and CDR2 as SAAADI. The CDR3 extends over 15 amino acids.

The genes are TRBV20-1 and TRBJ2-5, with 7 bases identical to TRBD1. The V gene's germline CDR1 is DFQATT and CDR2 SNEGSKA (reference sequence). The CDR3 contains 11 residues. V dropped 6 bases and J dropped 4; count of bases not matched to a gene: 2. The CDR3 DNA follows: TGCAGTGCGAGACAGGGAGAGACCCAGTACTTC. This encodes CSARQGETQYF.

The V gene is TRBV3-1 (or the pseudogene TRBV3-2), the J gene TRBJ2-1; the match to TRBD2 covers 8 bases. Germline trimming cut 0 bases from V and 1 base from J; bases unmatched to any gene: 8. The CDR3 contains 18 residues. Looked up from germline, CDR1 is LGHDT and CDR2 is YNNKEL (reference sequence). The CDR3 bases are TGTGCCAGCAGCCAAGATACCCTAGCGGGTTTGTCCTACAATGAGCAGTTCTTC. This translates into CASSQDTLAGLSYNEQFF.

The V call is TRBV27, the J call TRBJ2-3, with 14 nucleotides matching TRBD2. CDR3 length equals 17 residues. Germline V gene data show CDR1 as MNHEY and CDR2 as SMNVEV (reference sequence). The J segment lost 3 bases and the V segment lost 0 bases, leaving 2 bases of the junction unmatched. This chain's CDR3 is CASSLSGLAGGTDTQYF. In DNA form, the CDR3 reads TGTGCCAGCAGTTTATCCGGACTAGCGGGAGGTACAGATACGCAGTATTTT.